This section outlines one T cell receptor (beta chain) sequence together with its context. This record comes from a study of cytomegalovirus exposure and HLA in healthy donors. 60 Vbeta and 13 Jbeta primers were used in PCR. Only in-frame clones appear in the TCRdb table, and some are missing; sequencing was by immunoSEQ multiplex PCR. The sample has 150,000 to 200,000 clones; around 86% are singletons. Trimming stripped 2 bases from V and 5 bases from J, with 11 bases between. The CDR3 runs 14 residues. Germline values: CDR1 SGHRS, CDR2 YFSETQ. This chain uses TRBV5-1 with TRBJ2-1, with a possible D match to TRBD2 (5 bases). This TCR came from a man over 45 in good health and CMV-seropositive. The sequencing sample was made of PBMCs. The CDR3 DNA reads TGCGCCAGCAGCTTACGGACTGCTCACAATGAGCAGTTCTTC. Translating it yields CASSLRTAHNEQFF.